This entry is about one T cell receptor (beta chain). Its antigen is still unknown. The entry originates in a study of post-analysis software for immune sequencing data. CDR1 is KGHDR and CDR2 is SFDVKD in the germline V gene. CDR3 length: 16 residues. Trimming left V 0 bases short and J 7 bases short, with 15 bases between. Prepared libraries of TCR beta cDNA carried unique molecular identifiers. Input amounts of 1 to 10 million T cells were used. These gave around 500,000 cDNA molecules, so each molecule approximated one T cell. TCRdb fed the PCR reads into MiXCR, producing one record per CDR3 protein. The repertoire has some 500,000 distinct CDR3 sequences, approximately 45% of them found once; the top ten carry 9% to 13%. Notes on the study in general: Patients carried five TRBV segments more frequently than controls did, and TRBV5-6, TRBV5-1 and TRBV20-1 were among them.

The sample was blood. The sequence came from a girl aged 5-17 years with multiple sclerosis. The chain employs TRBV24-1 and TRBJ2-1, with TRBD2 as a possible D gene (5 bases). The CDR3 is CATSDLASWSVNEQFF. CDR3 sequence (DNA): TGTGCCACCAGTGATTTGGCTAGCTGGTCAGTGAATGAGCAGTTCTTC.